This T cell receptor (beta chain) is from a study of regulatory T cells in long-lasting Graves disease. Time point defined: persistent/refractory GD, antithyroid drugs over 5 years with positive TRAb. PBMCs were the source of the RNA used for TCR sequencing. Diagnosing Graves' disease relied on the American Thyroid Association guidelines. This clonotype was recorded many times. V was shortened by 4 bases and J by 3 bases, with 9 bases between the two germline ends. The CDR3 covers 13 residues. Germline CDR1 MDHEN, CDR2 SYDVKM. To make TCR beta libraries, researchers used iRepertoire HTBI primers and Arm-PCR of CDR3 regions. TCRdb itself ran the multiplex PCR reads through MiXCR, one entry per CDR3 protein. The sample has approximately 470,000 distinct CDR3 sequences, about a fifth seen once.

This chain links TRBV28 with TRBJ2-5; weak D call: TRBD1 (6 bases). The source is a female donor with Graves disease. Here the sequenced sample was peripheral blood mononuclear cells (PBMCs), taken when the disease was refractory, from a patient treated with antithyroid drugs. DNA of the CDR3: TGTGCCAGCAGTTCCCACAGGGAAGAGACCCAGTACTTC. Translation: CASSSHREETQYF. Full variable domain (missing parts from reference TRBV28 and TRBJ2-5): DVKVTQSSRYLVKRTGEKVFLECVQDMDHENMFWYRQDPGLGLRLIYFSYDVKMKEKGDIPEGYSVSREKKERFSLILESASTNQTSMYLCASSSHREETQYFGPGTRLLVL.